Each of the 25 T cell receptor beta chains below was sequenced from the same sample in a study of blood T cell repertoires in COVID-19. The data were produced by immunoSEQ multiplex PCR, yet TCRdb's version contains in-frame clones alone and is incomplete. This table has some 250,000 clones, about 68% appearing once. Sequencing used peripheral blood. The source is a woman older than 75 with acute or convalescent COVID-19.

The V call is TRBV6-2 or TRBV6-3, the J call TRBJ1-6, with unresolved D. V was shortened by 2 bases and J by 0 bases, with 8 bases between the two germline ends. The CDR3 extends over 16 amino acids. Germline CDR1 reads MNHEY; CDR2 reads SVGEGT. DNA of the CDR3: TGTGCCAGCAGTTACGACATAAGCTCCTATAATTCACCCCTCCACTTT. Translating it yields CASSYDISSYNSPLHF.

V is TRBV12-3 or TRBV12-4 and J is TRBJ1-2; 7 bases are a match to TRBD1. CDR3 length: 13 residues. With V trimmed by 5 bases and J by 3 bases, 3 bases remained unmatched. The CDR3 is CASSLGQHYGYTF. The DNA of the CDR3 is TGTGCCAGCAGTCTGGGACAGCACTATGGCTACACCTTC.

The rearrangement joins TRBV4-1 to TRBJ2-4; 7 bases line up with TRBD2. From germline, CDR1 is MGHRA and CDR2 YSYEKL. The CDR3 sequence is 14 residues long. Trimming cost V 1 base and J 6 bases; bases outside gene matches: 3. CDR3 sequence (DNA): TGCGCCAGCAGCCAAGTGGGGGGGGGAAACATTCAGTACTTC. It encodes CASSQVGGGNIQYF.

The chain joins TRBV6-6 to TRBJ1-5; D is unresolved. This CDR3 is built from 12 residues. CDR1 and CDR2 (germline): MNHNY, SVGAGI (reference sequence). Trimming shortened V by 11 bases and J by 3 bases, and 11 bases separated the two germline ends. CDR3 region: CAPPQNNQPQHF. CDR3 coding DNA: TGTGCCCCCCCCCAGAACAATCAGCCCCAGCATTTT.

This sequence joins TRBV21-1 and TRBJ2-1; the DNA was not used to check the table's D call, TRBD2. TRBV21-1 is assigned pseudogene status. The CDR3 sequence is 19 residues long. CDR3 residues: CASSNPEASGRASYNEQFF. The CDR3 DNA follows: TGTGCCAGCAGCAACCCCGAGGCTAGCGGGAGGGCCTCATACAATGAGCAGTTCTTC.

The chain joins TRBV3-1 (or the pseudogene TRBV3-2) to TRBJ2-7; 8 nucleotides align to TRBD2. Germline-derived CDR1 and CDR2 are LGHDT and YNNKEL (reference sequence). The CDR3 is made up of 12 amino acids. The V and J ends lost 4 bases and 7 bases, in that order; junction bases with no gene match: 3. The CDR3 here is CASSLPGGEQYF. CDR3 nucleotides: TGTGCCAGCAGCCTCCCGGGGGGGGAGCAGTACTTC.

The V and J genes are TRBV3-1 (or the pseudogene TRBV3-2) and TRBJ2-2; D gene uncertain. V lost 5 bases and J 5 bases, leaving 6 bases between the germline ends. The CDR3 loop spans 12 amino acids. CDR1 is LGHDT and CDR2 is YNNKEL in the germline V gene (reference sequence). This CDR3 is CASSSGTGELFF. The CDR3 DNA reads as TGTGCCAGCAGCTCCGGGACCGGGGAGCTGTTTTTT.

The chain recombines TRBV7-6 with TRBJ2-3, with 8 bases lining up with TRBD1. The CDR3 has 16 amino acids. V lost 1 base to trimming and J lost 0 bases; unmatched junction nucleotides: 3. Germline V gene sequence: CDR1 SGHVS, CDR2 FNYEAQ. The CDR3 DNA sequence: TGTGCCAGCAGCTTAGGGACAGGGACTAGCACAGATACGCAGTATTTT. Encoded protein: CASSLGTGTSTDTQYF.

The chain uses TRBV5-1 and TRBJ1-6; 8 bases are shared with TRBD1. The V gene end was trimmed by 4 bases and the J gene end by 7 bases; junction bases not matched to a gene: 7. There are 15 residues in the CDR3. The germline V gene encodes CDR1 SGHRS and CDR2 YFSETQ. CDR3 sequence: CASSPGQGRNSPLHF. The CDR3 DNA follows: TGCGCCAGCAGCCCCGGACAGGGTCGCAATTCACCCCTCCACTTT.

This clone was counted a single time. The rearrangement uses TRBV7-2 and TRBJ1-6; no definite D call. Trimming took 1 base from V and 6 from J, leaving 4 bases between them. The CDR3 contains 13 residues. The germline CDR1 and CDR2 sequences are SGHTA and FQGNSA. The CDR3 protein is CASSLVSNSPLHF. In DNA, the CDR3 is TGTGCCAGCAGCTTAGTTAGTAATTCACCCCTCCACTTT. Variable domain in full (rest from reference TRBV7-2 and TRBJ1-6): GAGVSQSPSNKVTEKGKDVELRCDPISGHTALYWYRQSLGQGLEFLIYFQGNSAPDKSGLPSDRFSAERTGGSVSTLTIQRTQQEDSAVYLCASSLVSNSPLHFGNGTRLTVT.

The chain links TRBV7-9 to TRBJ2-7; TRBD1 matches at 10 bases. In germline, CDR1 is SEHNR, CDR2 FQNEAQ (reference sequence). The CDR3 loop spans 15 amino acids. V was clipped by 5 bases and J by 4 bases; unmatched bases: 8. The CDR3 DNA reads as TGTGCCAGCAGCCAATCCCTGGGACAGGGGTACGAGCAGTACTTC. It is translated as CASSQSLGQGYEQYF. The full variable domain, its missing parts supplied by reference TRBV7-9 and TRBJ2-7, is DTGVSQNPRHKITKRGQNVTFRCDPISEHNRLYWYRQTLGQGPEFLTYFQNEAQLEKSRLLSDRFSAERPKGSFSTLEIQRTEQGDSAMYLCASSQSLGQGYEQYFGPGTRLTVT.

V is TRBV24-1 and J is TRBJ2-1; unclear D gene. From germline, CDR1 is KGHDR and CDR2 SFDVKD. The V gene lost 7 bases and the J gene lost 12 bases, with 18 bases spanning the gap. The CDR3 is 13 amino acids. The CDR3 nucleotides read TGTGCCACCAGCCTCACCCCCGACAACCGGCAGTTCTTC. This translates into CATSLTPDNRQFF.

The chain is built from TRBV4-3 and TRBJ1-2, with 8 bases aligning to TRBD1. V lost 3 bases to trimming and J lost 0 bases; unmatched junction nucleotides: 0. Per the germline V gene, CDR1 is LGHNA and CDR2 is YSLEER. The CDR3 spans 14 residues. The CDR3 region is CASSQGQANYGYTF. The CDR3 coding sequence is TGCGCCAGCAGCCAGGGACAGGCTAACTATGGCTACACCTTC.

The chain recombines TRBV19 with TRBJ2-1; 8 bases map to TRBD2. The CDR3 has 13 amino acids. The V segment lost 8 bases and the J segment 11 bases; nucleotides outside the gene matches: 11. Per the germline V gene, CDR1 is LNHDA and CDR2 is SQIVND (reference sequence). The CDR3 nucleotides read TGTGCCAGTTCCGGGACTAGAAGGGGTAAGCAGTTCTTC. It specifies CASSGTRRGKQFF.

V gene TRBV5-4 combines with J gene TRBJ2-7; 9 bases fit TRBD1. The ends lost 1 base at V and 7 bases at J; junction bases unmatched: 3. The CDR3 has 13 amino acids. From germline, CDR1 is SGHNT and CDR2 YYREEE (reference sequence). The CDR3 DNA follows: TGTGCCAGCAGCTTGACAGGGGGCCAGGAGCAGTACTTC. This codes for CASSLTGGQEQYF.

The chain couples TRBV6-2 or TRBV6-3 to TRBJ1-5, with unresolved D. This CDR3 spans 17 amino acids. Trimming pared 0 bases from V and 0 bases from J, leaving 12 bases between. Germline V lookup: CDR1 MNHEY, CDR2 SVGEGT. In DNA form, the CDR3 reads TGTGCCAGCAGTTACTCATTCGGGGTGGGTAGCAATCAGCCCCAGCATTTT. It is translated as CASSYSFGVGSNQPQHF.

The chain joins TRBV5-1 to TRBJ2-3, with TRBD2 identical over 8 bases. This CDR3 is built from 16 residues. V lost 0 bases, J lost 5 bases, and 8 bases stayed unmatched. CDR1 and CDR2 from the germline V gene are SGHRS and YFSETQ. CDR3 protein: CASSLDPSGGQDTQYF. The CDR3 DNA is TGCGCCAGCAGCTTGGATCCCAGCGGGGGCCAAGATACGCAGTATTTT.

This sequence joins TRBV5-1 and TRBJ2-3; tentative D call: TRBD2 (7 bases). CDR1 and CDR2 from the germline V gene are SGHRS and YFSETQ. The CDR3 is 22 amino acids. Trimming stripped 0 bases from V and 0 bases from J, with 29 bases between. In DNA form, the CDR3 reads TGCGCCAGCAGCTTGGGTCCCGGGGGTTGGCGGGGGCCAGGAATGAGCACAGATACGCAGTATTTT. This translates into CASSLGPGGWRGPGMSTDTQYF. The entire variable domain, with the rest obtained from reference TRBV5-1 and TRBJ2-3, is as follows: KAGVTQTPRYLIKTRGQQVTLSCSPISGHRSVSWYQQTPGQGLQFLFEYFSETQRNKGNFPGRFSGRQFSNSRSEMNVSTLELGDSALYLCASSLGPGGWRGPGMSTDTQYFGPGTRLTVL.

The CDR3 sequence: CASSYSGGTQYF. CDR3 bases: TGTGCCAGCAGTTACTCGGGGGGGACCCAGTACTTC. V and J are TRBV6-5 and TRBJ2-5; the D gene is possibly TRBD2 (6 bases). Per the germline V gene, CDR1 is MNHEY and CDR2 is SVGAGI. The CDR3 consists of 12 residues. Trimming shortened V by 0 bases and J by 7 bases, and 6 bases separated the two germline ends.

This chain links TRBV3-1 (or the pseudogene TRBV3-2) with TRBJ2-5; 7 positions agree with TRBD2. Unmatched junction bases numbered 4, after V lost 4 bases and J lost 2 bases. Germline CDR1 is LGHDT and CDR2 is YNNKEL (reference sequence). The CDR3 runs 14 residues. The CDR3 coding sequence is TGTGCCAGCAGCCGGGGACTACTGCAAGAGACCCAGTACTTC. Translation: CASSRGLLQETQYF.

In the case of this clone: The identical CDR3 is also encoded by other nucleotide sequences in the sample. The chain is built from TRBV6-5 and TRBJ1-3; a possible D gene is TRBD1 (6 bases). The CDR3 totals 14 residues. Trimming took 3 bases from V and 4 from J, leaving 10 bases between them. Germline lookup yields CDR1 MNHEY and CDR2 SVGAGI. The CDR3 protein is CASSYGGGGNTIYF. In nucleotides, the CDR3 is TGTGCCAGCAGTTATGGCGGGGGCGGAAACACCATATATTTT.

The V and J genes are TRBV6-6 and TRBJ2-5, with D perhaps matching TRBD2 (5 bases). The CDR3 runs 15 residues. Germline V CDR1 and CDR2: MNHNY, SVGAGI (reference sequence). Trimming stripped 0 bases from V and 2 bases from J, with 10 bases between. CDR3 region: CASSYSRAVQETQYF. The CDR3 DNA is TGTGCCAGCAGTTACTCTAGAGCGGTACAAGAGACCCAGTACTTC.

In its sample, this clone was seen a few times. The rearrangement uses TRBV27 and TRBJ1-2; no reliable D call. Trimming took 10 bases from V and 0 from J, leaving 12 bases between them. The V gene's germline CDR1 is MNHEY and CDR2 SMNVEV (reference sequence). The CDR3 covers 13 residues. The CDR3 is CATGGFPNYGYTF. The CDR3 region has the DNA TGTGCCACTGGCGGGTTTCCTAACTATGGCTACACCTTC.

The chain is built from TRBV27 and TRBJ2-3; possible D gene TRBD2, 6 bases. The CDR3 loop spans 13 amino acids. Trimming stripped 0 bases from V and 6 bases from J, with 7 bases between. The germline V gene encodes CDR1 MNHEY and CDR2 SMNVEV (reference sequence). The CDR3 DNA reads as TGTGCCAGCAGTTTATCACGGGGGGATACGCAGTATTTT. As protein: CASSLSRGDTQYF.

This clone was recorded a few times. V usage is TRBV15 and J usage is TRBJ2-1; the match to TRBD1 covers 7 bases. V lost 5 bases and J lost 6; bases outside the gene matches: 13. Germline CDR1 and CDR2: LNHNV and YYDKDF (reference sequence). This CDR3 is built from 16 residues. CDR3 amino acids: CATSDSLGQNPNEQFF. CDR3 coding DNA: TGTGCCACCAGCGACAGTCTGGGACAGAACCCCAATGAGCAGTTCTTC.